These 19 T cell receptor beta chains share one sample of origin, sequenced in a study of T cells in Graves' hyperthyroidism and ophthalmopathy. TCR beta CDR3 regions were amplified from RNA transcripts. A set of HTBI primers served as the primers for a first-round RT-PCR of the TCR CDR3. One entry per CDR3 protein, called by TCRdb with MiXCR from the multiplex PCR reads. The top ten hold 3.5% to 4.5% of the sample, which has fewer than 750,000 distinct CDR3 sequences, about 14% seen once. The material sequenced was blood. Every receptor here comes from a woman aged 40 to 50 with Graves' ophthalmopathy.

In this sample, this clonotype turned up many times. The genes are TRBV12-3 or TRBV12-4 and TRBJ1-2; D perhaps matches TRBD1 (6 bases). This CDR3 region has 14 residues. V gave up 5 bases and J gave up 5 bases, with 15 bases separating them. The CDR3 DNA sequence: TGTGCCAGCAGTCTCAAGGGGGTTAGGTATGGCTACACCTTC. Translation gives CASSLKGVRYGYTF.

This clonotype was seen ten or more times. The chain has TRBV28 and TRBJ1-2; 10 nucleotides match TRBD1. Germline trimming cut 5 bases from V and 3 bases from J; bases unmatched to any gene: 6. CDR1 is MDHEN, CDR2 SYDVKM, per germline. The CDR3 runs 15 residues. The CDR3 nucleotides read TGTGCCAGCAGTGAGGGACAGGGGCTTGACTATGGCTACACCTTC. Amino acid sequence: CASSEGQGLDYGYTF.

This clonotype was recorded at least ten times. The V gene is TRBV29-1, the J gene TRBJ2-5, with a weak D call TRBD1 (5 bases). The germline gives CDR1 SQVTM, CDR2 ANQGSEA. Trimming removed 2 bases at V and 2 bases at J, with 9 bases between. This CDR3 is built from 13 residues. The CDR3 is CSVEQGEQETQYF. In DNA form, the CDR3 reads TGCAGCGTTGAACAGGGTGAGCAAGAGACCCAGTACTTC.

This clonotype was recorded many times. The J gene is TRBJ2-5, the V gene TRBV30, with 15 positions matching TRBD2. This CDR3 contains 16 residues. The V gene end was trimmed by 4 bases and the J gene end by 5 bases; junction bases not matched to a gene: 8. The germline V gene has CDR1 GTSNPN and CDR2 SVGIG (reference sequence). The CDR3 loop reads CAWTPGLAGGVETQYF. CDR3 DNA: TGTGCCTGGACCCCGGGACTAGCGGGAGGCGTGGAGACCCAGTACTTC. Supplemented by reference TRBV30 and TRBJ2-5, the full variable domain reads SQTIHQWPATLVQPVGSPLSLECTVEGTSNPNLYWYRQAAGRGLQLLFYSVGIGQISSEVPQNLSASRPQDRQFILSSKKLLLSDSGFYLCAWTPGLAGGVETQYFGPGTRLLVL.

This clonotype was counted ten times or more. The V and J genes are TRBV6-5 and TRBJ1-1; weak D call: TRBD1 (5 bases). The CDR3 spans 15 residues. In germline, CDR1 is MNHEY, CDR2 SVGAGI. Between the trimmed V and J ends, which lost 2 bases and 7 bases, there was a span of 17 bases. The CDR3 sequence: CASSYTSTDRVEAFF. The CDR3 nucleotides read TGTGCCAGCAGTTACACCAGCACCGACAGAGTTGAAGCTTTCTTT.

There are a few counts of this clonotype. The rearrangement links TRBV3-1 to TRBJ2-2; 10 nucleotides agree with TRBD2. The V gene end was trimmed by 0 bases and the J gene end by 9 bases; junction bases not matched to a gene: 22. This CDR3 has 21 residues. CDR1 is LGHDT and CDR2 is YNNKEL in the germline V gene (reference sequence). CDR3 in amino acids: CASSQEGQREGRSWSTRELFF. The CDR3 coding sequence is TGTGCCAGCAGCCAAGAAGGCCAGCGGGAGGGCCGCTCTTGGTCGACCCGGGAGCTGTTTTTT.

The gene calls are TRBV5-1 and TRBJ1-2, with unresolved D. Germline lookup yields CDR1 SGHRS and CDR2 YFSETQ. V lost 0 bases and J 12 bases, leaving 12 bases between the germline ends. The CDR3 is 12 residues long. CDR3 sequence (DNA): TGCGCCAGCAGCTTGGAGGCAGGCCCCCACACCTTC. It codes for CASSLEAGPHTF.

There are many counts of this clonotype. In nucleotides, the CDR3 is TGTGCCAGTAGAGGAGGACAGAGTACTGAAGCTTTCTTT. Residues: CASRGGQSTEAFF. This chain links TRBV19 with TRBJ1-1; D is perhaps TRBD1 (6 bases). V was shortened by 6 bases and J by 5 bases, with 13 bases between the two germline ends. Per germline, CDR1 LNHDA and CDR2 SQIVND (reference sequence). The CDR3 spans 13 residues.

This clonotype was seen ten or more times. The V and J genes are TRBV6-2 or TRBV6-3 and TRBJ1-1; D might be TRBD1 (5 bases). CDR1 is MNHEY, CDR2 SVGEGT, per germline. The CDR3 is 16 amino acids. Trimming pared 4 bases from V and 1 base from J, leaving 16 bases between. The CDR3 DNA sequence: TGTGCCAGCAGTTTGACCCCCCAGGGCGGGAACACTGAAGCTTTCTTT. This translates into CASSLTPQGGNTEAFF.

This clonotype was seen many times. V is TRBV24-1 and J is TRBJ1-3; 8 nucleotides align to TRBD1. Germline loops: CDR1 KGHDR, CDR2 SFDVKD. CDR3 length: 15 amino acids. V trimming: 3 bases; J trimming: 0 bases; junction bases outside the gene matches: 0. In DNA, the CDR3 is TGTGCCACCAGTGATACAGGGGGCTCTGGAAACACCATATATTTT. Translation gives CATSDTGGSGNTIYF.

This clonotype has a count of ten or more. The V call is TRBV7-2, the J call TRBJ2-5; tentatively, D is TRBD1 or TRBD2 (5 bases each). This CDR3 comprises 14 residues. Deletions cut 3 bases from V and 2 bases from J, with 10 bases between. Per germline, CDR1 SGHTA and CDR2 FQGNSA. The CDR3 protein is CASSFPGTQETQYF. DNA for the CDR3: TGTGCCAGCAGCTTCCCAGGGACGCAAGAGACCCAGTACTTC.

V and J are TRBV30 and TRBJ2-3; D possibly matches TRBD1 or TRBD2 (5 bases each). The germline V and J ends were trimmed by 0 bases and 3 bases, with 13 bases remaining between them. The CDR3 has 15 amino acids. Germline V CDR1 and CDR2: GTSNPN, SVGIG (reference sequence). The CDR3 DNA sequence: TGTGCCTGGAGTGTAGAGCGTGGGGGAACAGATACGCAGTATTTT. Amino acid sequence: CAWSVERGGTDTQYF. Supplemented by reference TRBV30 and TRBJ2-3, the full variable domain reads SQTIHQWPATLVQPVGSPLSLECTVEGTSNPNLYWYRQAAGRGLQLLFYSVGIGQISSEVPQNLSASRPQDRQFILSSKKLLLSDSGFYLCAWSVERGGTDTQYFGPGTRLTVL.

This rearrangement joins TRBV30 to TRBJ2-5; D might be TRBD1 (5 bases). The CDR3 runs 14 residues. With 0 bases removed from V and 3 bases from J, the gap between germline ends came to 11 bases. Germline V CDR1 and CDR2: GTSNPN, SVGIG (reference sequence). CDR3 loop: CAWSVFPREETQYF. CDR3 in DNA: TGTGCCTGGAGTGTATTCCCCAGGGAAGAGACCCAGTACTTC. Complete variable domain (other parts from reference TRBV30 and TRBJ2-5): SQTIHQWPATLVQPVGSPLSLECTVEGTSNPNLYWYRQAAGRGLQLLFYSVGIGQISSEVPQNLSASRPQDRQFILSSKKLLLSDSGFYLCAWSVFPREETQYFGPGTRLLVL.

The V gene is TRBV10-2, the J gene TRBJ1-5; D remains unclear. This CDR3 has 13 residues. The V gene's germline CDR1 is WSHSY and CDR2 SAAADI. V was cut by 7 bases and J by 0 bases, with 7 bases left in between. The CDR3 sequence: CASTPNSNQPQHF. CDR3 in DNA: TGCGCCAGCACCCCGAATAGCAATCAGCCCCAGCATTTT.

This clonotype was recorded many times. The chain joins TRBV20-1 to TRBJ2-7; the D call may be TRBD1 or TRBD2 (5 bases each). Germline loops: CDR1 DFQATT, CDR2 SNEGSKA (reference sequence). This CDR3 spans 13 amino acids. Trimming pared 5 bases from V and 4 bases from J, leaving 15 bases between. In DNA form, the CDR3 reads TGCAGTGCTTGGGACCGGGGAAAGTACGAGCAGTACTTC. This codes for CSAWDRGKYEQYF.

The chain links TRBV18 to TRBJ2-5; D gene uncertain. Germline V gene data show CDR1 as KGHSH and CDR2 as LQKENI. This CDR3 spans 12 amino acids. The ends were cut back, 5 bases at V and 2 bases at J, with 6 bases in the middle. CDR3 loop: CASSIQQETQYF. CDR3 bases: TGTGCCAGCTCAATACAGCAAGAGACCCAGTACTTC.

This clonotype came up many times. This chain links TRBV15 with TRBJ2-7; 7 nucleotides agree with TRBD1. Germline V gene sequence: CDR1 LNHNV, CDR2 YYDKDF (reference sequence). Trimming at V came to 3 bases and at J to 4 bases, leaving 3 bases not matched to a gene. The CDR3 has 13 amino acids. This CDR3 is CATSSYRGYEQYF. In DNA form, the CDR3 reads TGTGCCACCAGCAGTTACAGGGGATACGAGCAGTACTTC.

This clonotype has a count of ten or more. The rearrangement links TRBV6-5 to TRBJ1-5, with 8 bases that match TRBD1. Germline CDR1 MNHEY, CDR2 SVGAGI. The CDR3 runs 16 residues. J lost 9 bases, V lost 0 bases, and 10 bases had no gene match. The CDR3 sequence is CASSYSLGTGGSPQHF. The CDR3 DNA reads TGTGCCAGCAGTTACTCCCTGGGCACAGGGGGGTCGCCCCAGCATTTT.

This clonotype was counted a few times. V is TRBV27 and J is TRBJ2-2; D gene ambiguous. The CDR3 is 14 residues long. V was trimmed by 0 bases and J by 6 bases, leaving 8 bases between them. CDR1 is MNHEY and CDR2 is SMNVEV in the germline V gene (reference sequence). The CDR3 nucleotides are TGTGCCAGCAGTTTATCTACCCGGTCCGGGGAGCTGTTTTTT. This gives the protein CASSLSTRSGELFF.